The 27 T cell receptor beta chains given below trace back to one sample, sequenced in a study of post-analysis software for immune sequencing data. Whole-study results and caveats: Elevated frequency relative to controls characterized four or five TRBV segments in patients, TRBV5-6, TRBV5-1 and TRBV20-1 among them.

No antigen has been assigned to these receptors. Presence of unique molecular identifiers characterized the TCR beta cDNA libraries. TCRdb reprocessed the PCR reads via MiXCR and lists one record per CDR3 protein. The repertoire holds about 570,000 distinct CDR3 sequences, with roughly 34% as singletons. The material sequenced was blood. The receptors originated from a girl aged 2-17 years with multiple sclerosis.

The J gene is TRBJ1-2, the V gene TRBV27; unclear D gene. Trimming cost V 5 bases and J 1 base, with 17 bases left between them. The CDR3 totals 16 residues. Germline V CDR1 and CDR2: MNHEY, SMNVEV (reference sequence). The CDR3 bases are TGTGCCAGCAGTACGCGGGCCCTTGATTATAACTATGGCTACACCTTC. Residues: CASSTRALDYNYGYTF.

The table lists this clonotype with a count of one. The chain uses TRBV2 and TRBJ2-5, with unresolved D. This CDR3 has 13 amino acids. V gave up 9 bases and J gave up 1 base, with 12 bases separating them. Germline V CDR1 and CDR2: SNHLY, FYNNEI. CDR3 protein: CASGGGTQETQYF. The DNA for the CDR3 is TGTGCCAGTGGTGGCGGAACCCAAGAGACCCAGTACTTC.

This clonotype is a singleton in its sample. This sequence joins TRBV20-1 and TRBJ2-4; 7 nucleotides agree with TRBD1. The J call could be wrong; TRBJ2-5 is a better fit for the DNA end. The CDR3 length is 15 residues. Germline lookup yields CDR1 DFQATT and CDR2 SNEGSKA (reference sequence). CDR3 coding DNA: TGCAGTGCTAGAGAGACAGGGACGCTCCAAGAGACCCAGTACTTC. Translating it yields CSARETGTLQETQYF.

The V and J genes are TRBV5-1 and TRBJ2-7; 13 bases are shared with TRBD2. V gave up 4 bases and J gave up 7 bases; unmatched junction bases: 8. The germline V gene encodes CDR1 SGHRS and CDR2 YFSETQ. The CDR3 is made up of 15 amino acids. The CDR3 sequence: CASSEGLAGNNEQYF. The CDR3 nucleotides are TGCGCCAGCAGCGAGGGACTAGCGGGGAACAATGAGCAGTACTTC.

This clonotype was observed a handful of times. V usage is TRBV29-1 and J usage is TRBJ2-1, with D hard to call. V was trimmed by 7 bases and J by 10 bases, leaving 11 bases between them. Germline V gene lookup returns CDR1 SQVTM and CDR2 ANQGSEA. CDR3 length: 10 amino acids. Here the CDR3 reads CSAARQEQFF. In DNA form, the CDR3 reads TGCAGCGCCGCCCGGCAGGAGCAGTTCTTC.

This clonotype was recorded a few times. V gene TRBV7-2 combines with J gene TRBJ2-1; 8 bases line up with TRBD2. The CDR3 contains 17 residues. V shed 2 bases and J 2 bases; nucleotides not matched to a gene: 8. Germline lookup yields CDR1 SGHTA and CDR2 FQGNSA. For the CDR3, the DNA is TGTGCCAGCAGCTTAAGAGTCGGCGGGGGGACCTACAATGAGCAGTTCTTC. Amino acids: CASSLRVGGGTYNEQFF.

The CDR3 here is CASTVSGAGDTQYF. CDR3 nucleotides: TGTGCCAGCACGGTTAGCGGGGCCGGAGATACGCAGTATTTT. The chain combines TRBV6-6 with TRBJ2-3, with TRBD2 matching over 8 bases. This CDR3 spans 14 amino acids. The V gene end was trimmed by 7 bases and the J gene end by 5 bases; junction bases not matched to a gene: 8. CDR1 MNHNY and CDR2 SVGAGI come from the germline V gene (reference sequence).

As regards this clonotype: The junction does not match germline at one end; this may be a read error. CDR3 sequence (DNA): TGTGCCAGCAGTGAAGCGCGTGGGCAAGAGTCCCAGTACTTC. Amino acid sequence: CASSEARGQESQYF. This chain joins TRBV2 and TRBJ2-5, with D unresolved. Germline V CDR1 and CDR2: SNHLY, FYNNEI. The CDR3 extends over 14 amino acids. Full variable domain (rest looked up from reference TRBV2 and TRBJ2-5): EPEVTQTPSHQVTQMGQEVILRCVPISNHLYFYWYRQILGQKVEFLVSFYNNEISEKSEIFDDQFSVERPDGSNFTLKIRSTKLEDSAMYFCASSEARGQESQYFGPGTRLLVL.

Here the CDR3 DNA reads TGTGCCGGGGGGGGGTCAGGCAAAGGTTTCATAGAGACCCAGTACTTC. As protein: CAGGGSGKGFIETQYF. The chain has TRBV6-5 and TRBJ2-5; 7 bases fit TRBD2. V shed 11 bases and J 4 bases; nucleotides not matched to a gene: 19. Germline loops: CDR1 MNHEY, CDR2 SVGAGI. This CDR3 region has 16 residues.

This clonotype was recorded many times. This CDR3 reads CSVSGLAVKGETQYF. CDR3 nucleotide sequence: TGCAGCGTTAGCGGACTAGCGGTCAAGGGAGAGACCCAGTACTTC. This chain uses TRBV29-1 with TRBJ2-5, with TRBD2 matching over 10 bases. The CDR3 sequence is 15 residues long. V lost 5 bases to trimming and J lost 4 bases; unmatched junction nucleotides: 10. Germline CDR1 SQVTM, CDR2 ANQGSEA.

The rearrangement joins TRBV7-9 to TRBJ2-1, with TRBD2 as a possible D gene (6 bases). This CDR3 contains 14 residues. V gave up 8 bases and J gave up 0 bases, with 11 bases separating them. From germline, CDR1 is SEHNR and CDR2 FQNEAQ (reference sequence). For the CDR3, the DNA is TGTGCCAGCCGGGACTCCAACTCCTACAATGAGCAGTTCTTC. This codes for CASRDSNSYNEQFF. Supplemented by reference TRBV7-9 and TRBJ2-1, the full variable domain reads DTGVSQNPRHKITKRGQNVTFRCDPISEHNRLYWYRQTLGQGPEFLTYFQNEAQLEKSRLLSDRFSAERPKGSFSTLEIQRTEQGDSAMYLCASRDSNSYNEQFFGPGTRLTVL.

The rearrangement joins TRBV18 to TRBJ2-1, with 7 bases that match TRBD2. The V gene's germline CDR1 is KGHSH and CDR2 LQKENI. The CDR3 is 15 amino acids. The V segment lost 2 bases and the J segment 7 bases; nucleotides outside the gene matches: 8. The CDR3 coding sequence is TGTGCCAGCTCACCAGTGACTAGCTGGTCGAATGAGCAGTTCTTC. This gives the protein CASSPVTSWSNEQFF.

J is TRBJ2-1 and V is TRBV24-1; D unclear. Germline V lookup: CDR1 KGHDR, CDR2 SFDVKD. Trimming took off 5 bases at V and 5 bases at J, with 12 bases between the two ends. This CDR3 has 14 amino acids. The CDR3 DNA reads TGTGCCACCAGTGCCGGAACAGTCGACAATGAGCAGTTCTTC. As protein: CATSAGTVDNEQFF.

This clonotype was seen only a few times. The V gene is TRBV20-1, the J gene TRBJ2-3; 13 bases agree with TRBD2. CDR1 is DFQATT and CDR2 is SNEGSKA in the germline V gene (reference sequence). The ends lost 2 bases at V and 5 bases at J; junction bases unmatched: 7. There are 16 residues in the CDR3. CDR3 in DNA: TGCAGTGCTAGACAGTTCGGACTAGCGGGGGAAGATACGCAGTATTTT. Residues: CSARQFGLAGEDTQYF.

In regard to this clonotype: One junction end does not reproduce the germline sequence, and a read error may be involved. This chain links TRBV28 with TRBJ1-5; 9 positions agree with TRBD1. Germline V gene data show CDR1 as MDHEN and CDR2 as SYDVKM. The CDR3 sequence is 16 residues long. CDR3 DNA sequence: TGTGCCTGCAGTTTAACGACGGGACAGGGCCGACAGCCCCAGCATTTT. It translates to CACSLTTGQGRQPQHF.

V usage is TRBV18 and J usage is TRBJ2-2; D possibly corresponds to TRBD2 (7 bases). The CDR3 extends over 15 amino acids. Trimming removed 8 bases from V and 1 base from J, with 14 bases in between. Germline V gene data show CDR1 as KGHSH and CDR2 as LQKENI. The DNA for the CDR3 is TGTGCCAGCCCCCGGGGGGCGTTGAACACCGGGGAGCTGTTTTTT. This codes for CASPRGALNTGELFF.

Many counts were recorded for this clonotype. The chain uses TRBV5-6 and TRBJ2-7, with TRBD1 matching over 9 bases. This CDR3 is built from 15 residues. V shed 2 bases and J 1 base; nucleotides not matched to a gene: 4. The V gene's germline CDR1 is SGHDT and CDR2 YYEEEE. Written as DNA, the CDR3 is TGTGCCAGCAGCTTCCGGGACAGGGCTTCCTACGAGCAGTACTTC. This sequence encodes CASSFRDRASYEQYF.

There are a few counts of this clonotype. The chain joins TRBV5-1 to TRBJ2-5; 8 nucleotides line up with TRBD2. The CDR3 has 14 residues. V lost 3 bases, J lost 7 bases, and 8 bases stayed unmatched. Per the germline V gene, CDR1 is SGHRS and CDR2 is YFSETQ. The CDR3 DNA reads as TGCGCCAGCAGCTCCGCCGGGGGGGCTTGGACCCAGTACTTC. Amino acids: CASSSAGGAWTQYF.

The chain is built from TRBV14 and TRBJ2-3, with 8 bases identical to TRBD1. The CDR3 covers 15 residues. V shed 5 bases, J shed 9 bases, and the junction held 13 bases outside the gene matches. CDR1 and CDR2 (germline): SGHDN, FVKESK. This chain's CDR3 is CASSSDRGIAGTQYF. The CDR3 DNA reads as TGTGCCAGCAGCTCCGACAGGGGTATCGCTGGGACGCAGTATTTT.

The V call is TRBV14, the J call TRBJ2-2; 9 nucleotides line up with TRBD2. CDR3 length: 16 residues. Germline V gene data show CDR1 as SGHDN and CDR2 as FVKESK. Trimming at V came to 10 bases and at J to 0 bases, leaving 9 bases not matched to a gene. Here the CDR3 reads CATPSLAGSNTGELFF. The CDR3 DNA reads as TGTGCCACTCCATCTCTAGCGGGGTCGAACACCGGGGAGCTGTTTTTT.

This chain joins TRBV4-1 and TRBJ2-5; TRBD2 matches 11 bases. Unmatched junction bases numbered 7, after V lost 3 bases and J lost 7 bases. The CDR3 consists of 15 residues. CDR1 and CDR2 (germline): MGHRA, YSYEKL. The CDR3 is CASSQTTSGERTQYF. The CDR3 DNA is TGCGCCAGCAGCCAGACGACTAGCGGGGAACGGACCCAGTACTTC.

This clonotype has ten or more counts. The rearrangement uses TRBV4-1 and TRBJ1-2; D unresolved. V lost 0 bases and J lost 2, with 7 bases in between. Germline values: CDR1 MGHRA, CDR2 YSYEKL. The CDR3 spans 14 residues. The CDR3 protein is CASSQEPGNYGYTF. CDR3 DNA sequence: TGCGCCAGCAGCCAAGAGCCGGGGAACTATGGCTACACCTTC.

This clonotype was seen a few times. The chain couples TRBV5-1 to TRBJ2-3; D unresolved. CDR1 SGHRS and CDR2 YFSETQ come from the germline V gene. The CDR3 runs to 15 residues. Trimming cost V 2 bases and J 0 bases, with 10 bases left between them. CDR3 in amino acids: CASSFRLGSTDTQYF. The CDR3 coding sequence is TGCGCCAGCAGCTTCCGACTCGGCAGCACAGATACGCAGTATTTT.

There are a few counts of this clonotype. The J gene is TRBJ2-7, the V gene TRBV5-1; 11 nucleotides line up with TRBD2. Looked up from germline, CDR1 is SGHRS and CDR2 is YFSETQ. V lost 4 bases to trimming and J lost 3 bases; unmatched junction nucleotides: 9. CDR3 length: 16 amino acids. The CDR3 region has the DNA TGCGCCAGCAGCCAGGGACTAGCGGTTGTAAACTACGAGCAGTACTTC. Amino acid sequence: CASSQGLAVVNYEQYF.

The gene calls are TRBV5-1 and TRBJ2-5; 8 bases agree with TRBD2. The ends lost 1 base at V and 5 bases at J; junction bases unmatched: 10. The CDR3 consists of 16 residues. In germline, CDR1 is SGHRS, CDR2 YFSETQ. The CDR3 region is CASSLHLAGDGETQYF. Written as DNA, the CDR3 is TGCGCCAGCAGCTTGCATCTAGCGGGTGATGGGGAGACCCAGTACTTC.

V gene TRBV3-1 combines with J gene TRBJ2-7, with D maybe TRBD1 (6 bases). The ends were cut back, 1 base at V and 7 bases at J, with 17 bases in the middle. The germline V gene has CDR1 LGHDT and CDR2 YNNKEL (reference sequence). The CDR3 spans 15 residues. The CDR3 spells CASSQVRQDLGEQYF. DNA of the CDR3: TGTGCCAGCAGCCAAGTCCGACAGGATCTGGGAGAGCAGTACTTC.

In DNA, the CDR3 is TGTGCCAGCAGCGATTACGGGGACAGGGAATATAATTCACCCCTCCACTTT. Its protein product is CASSDYGDREYNSPLHF. The V call is TRBV5-6, the J call TRBJ1-6; TRBD1 aligns across 9 bases. Germline CDR1 and CDR2: SGHDT and YYEEEE. The V gene end was trimmed by 4 bases and the J gene end by 4 bases; junction bases not matched to a gene: 9. The CDR3 is 17 amino acids. The whole variable domain, remainder taken from reference TRBV5-6 and TRBJ1-6, is DAGVTQSPTHLIKTRGQQVTLRCSPKSGHDTVSWYQQALGQGPQFIFQYYEEEERQRGNFPDRFSGHQFPNYSSELNVNALLLGDSALYLCASSDYGDREYNSPLHFGNGTRLTVT.